This passage covers 20 T cell receptor beta chains from one sample sequenced in a study of cytomegalovirus exposure and HLA in healthy donors. With 60 Vbeta and 13 Jbeta primers, the PCR was carried out. Profiled with immunoSEQ multiplex PCR; TCRdb holds only in-frame clones, not every one. This sample yields some 120,000 clones, of which around 78% are seen a single time; approximately 4.3% belongs to the top ten. The material sequenced was PBMCs. The origin of the receptors is a man between 60 and 75 years old in good health and CMV-seropositive.

This chain connects TRBV5-1 to TRBJ1-3; tentative D call: TRBD1 (5 bases). The CDR3 spans 15 residues. V lost 0 bases, J lost 3 bases, and 10 bases lay in between. Germline assignment: CDR1 SGHRS and CDR2 YFSETQ. The CDR3: CASSLAPGLGNTIYF. CDR3 nucleotide sequence: TGCGCCAGCAGCTTGGCACCGGGACTTGGAAACACCATATATTTT. The full variable domain, with the rest looked up from reference TRBV5-1 and TRBJ1-3, is KAGVTQTPRYLIKTRGQQVTLSCSPISGHRSVSWYQQTPGQGLQFLFEYFSETQRNKGNFPGRFSGRQFSNSRSEMNVSTLELGDSALYLCASSLAPGLGNTIYFGEGSWLTVV.

This rearrangement joins TRBV12-5 to TRBJ1-1; D is perhaps TRBD1 (6 bases). Deletions cut 0 bases from V and 0 bases from J, with 14 bases between. This CDR3 has 17 residues. Germline loops: CDR1 LGHNT, CDR2 FRNRAP. The CDR3 loop reads CASGLVRSGQMNTEAFF. The CDR3, as DNA: TGTGCTAGTGGTTTGGTACGGTCGGGACAAATGAACACTGAAGCTTTCTTT.

The chain has TRBV6-1 and TRBJ2-7, with a tentative D call TRBD2 (5 bases). Germline-derived CDR1 and CDR2 are MNHNS and SASEGT. This CDR3 has 15 residues. The ends were cut back, 4 bases at V and 2 bases at J, with 15 bases in the middle. The CDR3 region has the DNA TGTGCCAGCAGTGTACTAGGGAGTGTTACCTACGAGCAGTACTTC. Protein: CASSVLGSVTYEQYF.

The J gene is TRBJ2-5, the V gene TRBV27; D perhaps matches TRBD1 (5 bases). This CDR3 spans 14 amino acids. Between the trimmed V and J ends, which lost 4 bases and 4 bases, there was a span of 13 bases. Per the germline V gene, CDR1 is MNHEY and CDR2 is SMNVEV (reference sequence). CDR3 sequence: CASSWAGLRETQYF. For the CDR3, the DNA is TGTGCCAGCAGTTGGGCAGGGCTAAGAGAGACCCAGTACTTC.

The rearrangement uses TRBV29-1 and TRBJ1-5; 9 nucleotides align to TRBD1. The CDR3 has 17 residues. V lost 4 bases, J lost 3 bases, and 13 bases stayed unmatched. Germline assignment: CDR1 SQVTM and CDR2 ANQGSEA. The CDR3 sequence: CSVGGGQRDRVNQPQHF. The CDR3, as DNA: TGCAGCGTTGGAGGTGGCCAACGGGACAGGGTCAATCAGCCCCAGCATTTT.

This clone was detected only a few times. This chain connects TRBV6-1 to TRBJ2-1; TRBD2 might be the D (7 bases). Trimming took 8 bases from V and 10 from J, leaving 18 bases between them. The germline V gene encodes CDR1 MNHNS and CDR2 SASEGT. The CDR3 length is 13 residues. CDR3 bases: TGTGCCAGCGGGGGGGCTTCTTTCTCGGAGCAGTTCTTC. Encoded protein: CASGGASFSEQFF.

The V and J genes are TRBV18 and TRBJ2-2, with D perhaps TRBD2 (7 bases). Germline CDR1 reads KGHSH; CDR2 reads LQKENI. This CDR3 is built from 16 residues. V lost 2 bases and J lost 3, with 13 bases in between. The CDR3 protein is CASSPVRGGDTGELFF. CDR3 in DNA: TGTGCCAGCTCACCAGTTCGCGGGGGCGACACCGGGGAGCTGTTTTTT.

The V call is TRBV2, the J call TRBJ2-5; D ambiguous. Germline values: CDR1 SNHLY, CDR2 FYNNEI. Trimming took off 7 bases at V and 4 bases at J, with 16 bases between the two ends. The CDR3 contains 14 residues. DNA of the CDR3: TGTGCCAGCATCATTAGCCCAGACGGAGAGACCCAGTACTTC. Amino acids: CASIISPDGETQYF.

V and J are TRBV28 and TRBJ1-5, with D maybe TRBD1 (6 bases). The CDR3 totals 17 residues. CDR1 is MDHEN and CDR2 is SYDVKM in the germline V gene. Trimming pared 1 base from V and 4 bases from J, leaving 17 bases between. CDR3 residues: CASSLLRLAGDNQPQHF. CDR3 sequence (DNA): TGTGCCAGCAGTTTATTAAGGCTGGCAGGGGATAATCAGCCCCAGCATTTT.

The chain couples TRBV6-5 to TRBJ2-3, with 9 nucleotides matching TRBD1. The CDR3 extends over 15 amino acids. CDR1 and CDR2 from the germline V gene are MNHEY and SVGAGI. The junction had 7 bases not matched to a gene; V was cut back by 2 bases and J by 7 bases. In nucleotides, the CDR3 is TGTGCCAGCAGTTACGATATGGGACAGGGCTATACGCAGTATTTT. It codes for CASSYDMGQGYTQYF.

A remark on this clone: At one end, the junction sequence differs from germline, possibly due to a read error. The rearrangement links TRBV2 to TRBJ2-1, with 11 positions matching TRBD2. This CDR3 spans 14 amino acids. In germline, CDR1 is SNHLY, CDR2 FYNNEI. CDR3 amino acids: CASSVSGGAPPGIF. The CDR3 region has the DNA TGTGCCAGCAGTGTTAGCGGGGGGGCCCCCCCCGGGATCTTC.

The chain has TRBV6-6 and TRBJ2-2; TRBD2 matches at 9 bases. The germline CDR1 and CDR2 sequences are MNHNY and SVGAGI (reference sequence). This CDR3 is 16 amino acids long. Trimming took 8 bases from V and 5 from J; bases not matched to a gene: 12. The CDR3 loop reads CASRRRGAGGTGELFF. Here the CDR3 DNA reads TGTGCCAGCCGCCGAAGAGGGGCGGGGGGGACCGGGGAGCTGTTTTTT.

This chain links TRBV18 with TRBJ2-6; D is perhaps TRBD2 (6 bases). V was pared by 5 bases and J by 0 bases, with 8 bases between. The length of the CDR3 is 15 residues. From germline, CDR1 is KGHSH and CDR2 LQKENI. Here the CDR3 reads CASSYSGSGANVLTF. DNA of the CDR3: TGTGCCAGCTCATATAGCGGCTCTGGGGCCAACGTCCTGACTTTC.

This clone occurred a few times. The gene calls are TRBV30 and TRBJ1-6; D ambiguous. The V and J ends lost 7 bases and 9 bases respectively, with 16 bases between them. The germline V gene has CDR1 GTSNPN and CDR2 SVGIG (reference sequence). The CDR3 totals 13 residues. The CDR3 sequence: CASGRTSGSPLHF. DNA of the CDR3: TGTGCCTCCGGACGGACCAGCGGTTCACCCCTCCACTTT.

The CDR3: CASSGAGANVLTF. The DNA of the CDR3 is TGTGCCTCCAGCGGGGCTGGGGCCAACGTCCTGACTTTC. The chain joins TRBV11-2 to TRBJ2-6, with TRBD2 matching 7 bases. The CDR3 spans 13 residues. The ends lost 11 bases at V and 2 bases at J; junction bases unmatched: 3. Germline V gives CDR1 SGHAT, CDR2 FQNNGV.

The chain has TRBV19 and TRBJ2-7, with D perhaps matching TRBD1 (6 bases). The CDR3 consists of 13 residues. The germline V gene has CDR1 LNHDA and CDR2 SQIVND (reference sequence). V shed 8 bases and J shed 4 bases, with 15 bases lying between them. CDR3 residues: CASLNRAPYEQYF. The CDR3 DNA follows: TGTGCCAGTCTTAACAGGGCCCCGTACGAGCAGTACTTC.

This clone showed up just once. The junction does not match germline at one end; this may be a read error. This sequence joins TRBV7-9 and TRBJ2-7; D is ambiguous. CDR1 is SEHNR, CDR2 FQNEAQ, per germline (reference sequence). The CDR3 has 12 residues. The CDR3 nucleotides are TGTTCCAGCAGCTTCGGTACGGACGAGCAGTACTTC. Residues: CSSSFGTDEQYF.

CDR3 DNA: TGTGCCAGCAGCCTCGACAGGGGGGGGAGCACAGATACGCAGTATTTT. Encoded protein: CASSLDRGGSTDTQYF. The chain links TRBV14 to TRBJ2-3; 9 nucleotides align to TRBD1. The V gene's germline CDR1 is SGHDN and CDR2 FVKESK. J lost 0 bases, V lost 4 bases, and 5 bases had no gene match. The CDR3 sequence is 16 residues long.

This chain links TRBV10-2 with TRBJ1-1; D possibly corresponds to TRBD1 (5 bases). Germline V gene data show CDR1 as WSHSY and CDR2 as SAAADI. The ends were cut back, 2 bases at V and 1 base at J, with 14 bases in the middle. The CDR3 is 16 residues long. Here the CDR3 reads CASSEAGGPGNTEAFF. CDR3 nucleotide sequence: TGCGCCAGCAGTGAGGCGGGGGGACCAGGGAACACTGAAGCTTTCTTT.

This rearrangement joins TRBV7-9 to TRBJ1-5; tentatively, D is TRBD1 (5 bases). V shed 5 bases and J shed 6 bases, with 14 bases lying between them. CDR1 SEHNR and CDR2 FQNEAQ come from the germline V gene (reference sequence). This CDR3 is 14 amino acids long. The CDR3 loop reads CASSPGGGSQPQHF. Written as DNA, the CDR3 is TGTGCCAGCAGCCCGGGGGGGGGAAGTCAGCCCCAGCATTTT.